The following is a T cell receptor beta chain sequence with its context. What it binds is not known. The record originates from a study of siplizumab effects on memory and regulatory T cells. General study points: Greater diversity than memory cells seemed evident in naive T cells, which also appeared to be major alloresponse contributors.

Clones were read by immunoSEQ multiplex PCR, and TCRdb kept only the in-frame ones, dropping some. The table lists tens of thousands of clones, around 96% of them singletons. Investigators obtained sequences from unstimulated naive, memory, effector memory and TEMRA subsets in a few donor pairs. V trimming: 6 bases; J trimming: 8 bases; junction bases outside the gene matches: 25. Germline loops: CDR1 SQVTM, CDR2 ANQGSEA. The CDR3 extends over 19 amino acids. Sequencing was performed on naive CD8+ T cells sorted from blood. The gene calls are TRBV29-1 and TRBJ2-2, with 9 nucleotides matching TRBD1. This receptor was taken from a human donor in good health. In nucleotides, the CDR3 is TGCAGCGTCCAACCCACGGGACAGGGAGAAGGTGGAATAACGGGGGAGCTGTTTTTT. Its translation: CSVQPTGQGEGGITGELFF.